These T cell receptor beta chains were read from a single sample in a study of T cells after yellow fever vaccination. TCRdb reprocessed the 5' RACE reads with MiXCR, giving one entry per CDR3 protein. The table records about 4,500 distinct CDR3 sequences, around 8% of them present only once. This material consisted of PBMCs, either bulk or a sorted T-cell subset (CD4+, CD8+, memory, or dextramer-sorted; not recorded which), taken 35 to 50 days after the first yellow fever vaccination. These receptors were taken from a man aged 18 to 35 who received the YFV17D yellow fever vaccine. Both conserved end residues are part of each CDR3. Each record gives: D gene, clone size, J gene, V gene, CDR3 protein, CDR3 DNA. The D gene is left open where the match is weak. Clone size, where shown, is once, few, many, or a class for clones that have expanded.

>TRBD2|many|TRBJ2-1|TRBV20-1
CSARGLAGVRSYNEQFF
TGCAGTGCTAGGGGACTAGCGGGGGTACGGTCCTACAATGAGCAGTTCTTC
>-|many|TRBJ1-1|TRBV6-2/TRBV6-3
CASSWDGVVGHTEAFF
TGTGCCAGCAGTTGGGACGGGGTTGTCGGGCACACTGAAGCTTTCTTT
>-|many|TRBJ2-2|TRBV4-3
CASSQDRLLGGHTGELFF
TGCGCCAGCAGCCAAGATCGCTTATTGGGGGGGCACACCGGGGAGCTGTTTTTT
>-|many|TRBJ1-6|TRBV2
CASRLGEPNSPLHF
TGTGCCAGCAGACTCGGGGAGCCTAATTCACCCCTCCACTTT
>TRBD2|many|TRBJ2-5|TRBV10-3
CAIRTGLSQETQYF
TGTGCCATCAGGACGGGACTATCACAAGAGACCCAGTACTTC
>-|many|TRBJ1-1|TRBV15
CATSRDVGQAEAFF
TGTGCCACCAGCAGAGATGTGGGGCAGGCCGAAGCTTTCTTT
>TRBD1|many|TRBJ1-6|TRBV12-3/TRBV12-4
CASSLLRDRGSPLHF
TGTGCCAGCAGTTTGCTTCGGGACAGGGGCTCACCCCTCCACTTT
>-|many|TRBJ2-3|TRBV20-1
CSARETGTSTDTQYF
TGCAGTGCTAGAGAGACTGGGACTAGCACAGATACGCAGTATTTT
>-|many|TRBJ1-5|TRBV19
CASRVGGIQPQHF
TGTGCCAGTAGGGTCGGGGGTATACAGCCCCAGCATTTT
>TRBD1|many|TRBJ2-1|TRBV7-6
CASSLQGAWSVAYNEQFF
TGTGCCAGCAGCTTGCAGGGGGCCTGGTCAGTTGCCTACAATGAGCAGTTCTTC
>-|many|TRBJ1-5|TRBV4-1
CASSQDTPQPQHF
TGCGCCAGCAGCCAAGATACCCCTCAGCCCCAGCATTTT
>-|many|TRBJ1-1|TRBV5-1
CASSPDTGNTEAFF
TGCGCCAGCAGCCCGGATACAGGGAACACTGAAGCTTTCTTT
>TRBD1|-|TRBJ2-1|TRBV4-1
CASSQNRGNEQFF
TGCGCCAGCAGCCAAAACAGGGGCAATGAGCAGTTCTTC
>-|many|TRBJ1-1|TRBV9
CASSRTGATEAFF
TGTGCCAGCAGCCGAACGGGGGCCACTGAAGCTTTCTTT
>TRBD2|many|TRBJ2-1|TRBV27
CASSLWAGGPISNEQFF
TGTGCCAGCAGTTTATGGGCGGGGGGGCCAATTTCCAATGAGCAGTTCTTC
>-|many|TRBJ1-2|TRBV5-1
CASSSSTKRHGANYGYTF
TGCGCCAGCAGCTCGTCAACCAAAAGACACGGAGCTAACTATGGCTACACCTTC
>TRBD1|many|TRBJ1-6|TRBV12-3/TRBV12-4
CASRDRGLIKPLHF
TGTGCCAGCAGGGACAGGGGGCTTATTAAACCCCTCCACTTT
>-|many|TRBJ1-6|TRBV20-1
CSARGLRLLRDSPLHF
TGCAGTGCTAGAGGCTTGAGGCTCCTTAGGGATTCACCCCTCCACTTT
>TRBD1|many|TRBJ2-3|TRBV7-8
CASSLVRDRGREDTQYF
TGTGCCAGCAGCTTAGTGAGGGACAGGGGGCGTGAAGATACGCAGTATTTT
>-|many|TRBJ1-6|TRBV9
CASSASGVGSPLHF
TGTGCCAGCAGCGCCTCTGGAGTTGGTTCACCCCTCCACTTT
>TRBD2|many|TRBJ2-1|TRBV14
CASSTTSGGSGNNEQFF
TGTGCCAGCAGCACGACTAGCGGGGGTAGTGGGAACAATGAGCAGTTCTTC
>TRBD1|many|TRBJ2-3|TRBV7-3
CASSRQGALTDTQYF
TGTGCCAGCTCCCGTCAGGGGGCCCTCACGGATACGCAGTATTTT
>-|many|TRBJ1-6|TRBV12-3/TRBV12-4
CASTPGNSPLHF
TGTGCCAGCACCCCGGGTAATTCACCCCTCCACTTT
>-|few|TRBJ1-2|TRBV20-1
CSATGTWVIGKGHGYTF
TGCAGTGCCACGGGTACCTGGGTGATCGGCAAAGGTCATGGCTACACCTTC
>-|-|TRBJ2-3|TRBV12-3/TRBV12-4
CASSLFQMSYRDFTDTQYF
TGTGCCAGCAGTTTATTTCAAATGTCGTACAGGGATTTCACAGATACGCAGTATTTT
>TRBD1|few|TRBJ1-3|TRBV20-1
CSARAWGGGGRIDGNTIYF
TGCAGTGCTAGGGCTTGGGGAGGGGGCGGTAGAATAGATGGAAACACCATATATTTT
>-|many|TRBJ1-6|TRBV5-1
CASSLPETRSPLHF
TGCGCCAGCAGCTTGCCAGAAACTAGATCACCCCTCCACTTT
>TRBD1|many|TRBJ1-4|TRBV12-5
CAGIPGQGNEKLFF
TGTGCTGGGATCCCGGGACAGGGGAATGAAAAACTGTTTTTT
>TRBD1|few|TRBJ1-5|TRBV7-2
CASSPGTAIYSNQPQHF
TGTGCCAGCAGCCCCGGGACAGCAATCTATAGCAATCAGCCCCAGCATTTT
>-|many|TRBJ2-1|TRBV9
CASSVRDRAYNEQFF
TGTGCCAGCAGCGTAAGGGACCGAGCCTACAATGAGCAGTTCTTC
>TRBD1|many|TRBJ1-6|TRBV2
CASRGTGFYNSPLHF
TGTGCCAGCAGAGGGACAGGGTTCTATAATTCACCCCTCCACTTT
>-|many|TRBJ1-6|TRBV7-9
CASSVLTESSYNSPLHF
TGTGCCAGCAGCGTGTTGACGGAGAGCTCCTATAATTCACCCCTCCACTTT
>-|-|TRBJ2-1|TRBV11-3
CASSFPRGAAPYNEQFF
TGTGCCAGCAGCTTCCCCCGGGGGGCCGCCCCCTACAATGAGCAGTTCTTC
>TRBD2|many|TRBJ2-2|TRBV24-1
CATSDGLAGNTGELFF
TGTGCCACCAGTGACGGACTAGCGGGGAACACCGGGGAGCTGTTTTTT
>TRBD2|many|TRBJ2-3|TRBV4-1
CASSPWTSGSTDTQYF
TGCGCCAGCAGCCCCTGGACTAGCGGGAGCACAGATACGCAGTATTTT
>-|many|TRBJ2-1|TRBV7-2
CASSLALEPDEQFF
TGTGCCAGCAGCTTAGCGCTTGAACCCGATGAGCAGTTCTTC
>TRBD1|many|TRBJ2-2|TRBV7-8
CASGGQGPNTGELFF
TGTGCCAGCGGGGGACAGGGGCCGAACACCGGGGAGCTGTTTTTT
>TRBD2|many|TRBJ2-3|TRBV28
CASSFDSGGTDTQYF
TGTGCCAGCAGTTTTGATAGCGGGGGTACAGATACGCAGTATTTT
>TRBD2|many|TRBJ2-3|TRBV19
CASSFDRTRVSDTQYF
TGTGCCAGTAGTTTCGACCGGACTAGAGTGTCGGATACGCAGTATTTT
>-|many|TRBJ1-2|TRBV7-3
CASSPLGRDYGYTF
TGTGCCAGCAGCCCACTGGGCAGGGACTATGGCTACACCTTC
>-|many|TRBJ1-1|TRBV18
CASSPLWDNTEAFF
TGTGCCAGCTCACCACTCTGGGATAACACTGAAGCTTTCTTT
>TRBD2|-|TRBJ2-1|TRBV3-1
CACTQESRGGDDEQFF
TGTGCCTGCACCCAAGAATCACGGGGGGGTGACGATGAGCAGTTCTTC
>-|many|TRBJ2-2|TRBV20-1
CSARLPHRELFF
TGCAGTGCTAGATTGCCCCATAGGGAGCTGTTTTTT
>TRBD2|many|TRBJ2-7|TRBV6-5
CASILAGFYEQYF
TGTGCCAGCATCCTAGCGGGGTTCTACGAGCAGTACTTC
>-|many|TRBJ1-1|TRBV6-2/TRBV6-3
CASRNYAGPNTEAFF
TGTGCCAGCAGAAACTACGCGGGGCCGAACACTGAAGCTTTCTTT
>-|many|TRBJ1-2|TRBV11-2
CASSPSRVNYGYTF
TGTGCCAGCAGCCCGTCTCGGGTGAACTATGGCTACACCTTC
>TRBD1|many|TRBJ2-3|TRBV5-1
CASSVRGQGTDTQYF
TGCGCCAGCAGCGTACGGGGACAGGGGACAGATACGCAGTATTTT
>TRBD1|many|TRBJ1-1|TRBV5-6
CASRRGQGRAEAFF
TGTGCCAGCAGGCGGGGACAGGGAAGGGCTGAAGCTTTCTTT
>-|many|TRBJ1-1|TRBV19
CASSRTDMNTEAFF
TGTGCCAGTAGTCGGACAGACATGAACACTGAAGCTTTCTTT
>-|many|TRBJ1-5|TRBV12-3/TRBV12-4
CASSNRGNQPQHF
TGTGCCAGCAGTAACAGAGGAAATCAGCCCCAGCATTTT
>-|-|TRBJ2-2|TRBV12-3/TRBV12-4
CARRQNRNINTGELFF
TGTGCCAGGAGACAAAATCGGAACATCAACACCGGGGAGCTGTTTTTT
>-|-|TRBJ2-5|TRBV3-1
CASSPYGGNQETQYF
TGTGCCAGCAGCCCCTATGGGGGAAATCAAGAGACCCAGTACTTC
>TRBD1|many|TRBJ2-5|TRBV9
CASSETDRGPVETQYF
TGTGCCAGCAGCGAGACGGACAGGGGTCCGGTCGAGACCCAGTACTTC
>TRBD1|many|TRBJ2-3|TRBV20-1
CSATAVAGGSSTDTQYF
TGCAGTGCTACCGCTGTCGCAGGGGGATCTAGCACAGATACGCAGTATTTT